This is a list of T cell receptor beta chains from one sample in a study of blood T cell repertoires in COVID-19. Repertoires were generated with immunoSEQ multiplex PCR, while TCRdb's copy carries only in-frame clones and drops some. The sample lists 310,000 or so clones; more than 75% were seen once. The specimen was PBMCs or T cells enriched from blood (not recorded which). The receptors come from a woman aged 18-29 years who had recovered from COVID-19. CDR3s include the opening cysteine and the closing phenylalanine or tryptophan. The D gene is left open where the match is weak. Only part of the rows carry a size: once, few, many, or a class if the clone is expanded.

clone size	CDR3 length	V gene	J gene	D gene	CDR3 protein	CDR3 DNA
once	12	TRBV27	TRBJ2-7	TRBD1	CASRDRGHEQYF	TGTGCCAGCAGAGACAGGGGCCACGAGCAGTACTTC
.	13	TRBV19	TRBJ1-4	TRBD1	CASSPGQGRKLFF	TGTGCCAGTAGCCCGGGACAGGGACGAAAACTGTTTTTT
.	15	TRBV5-4	TRBJ2-7	TRBD2	CASSWGTSGKAEQYF	TGTGCCAGCAGCTGGGGGACTAGCGGGAAAGCCGAGCAGTACTTC
.	16	TRBV5-1	TRBJ1-2	.	CASSLVAPRGDYGYTF	TGCGCCAGCAGCTTGGTGGCTCCCAGGGGTGACTATGGCTACACCTTC
few	13	TRBV19	TRBJ1-2	TRBD1	CASSTGQGYGYTF	TGTGCCAGTAGTACGGGACAGGGGTATGGCTACACCTTC
.	14	TRBV12-5	TRBJ2-3	.	CASGSRGPADTQYF	TGTGCTAGTGGTTCGAGAGGGCCCGCAGATACGCAGTATTTT
.	14	TRBV10-3	TRBJ2-3	.	CATAIGASTDTQYF	TGTGCCACCGCAATAGGGGCTAGCACAGATACGCAGTATTTT
.	17	TRBV5-1	TRBJ2-7	TRBD2	CASSLDSGGSNSYEQYF	TGCGCCAGCAGCTTGGATAGCGGGGGGTCCAACTCCTACGAGCAGTACTTC
few	15	TRBV6-2/TRBV6-3	TRBJ2-5	.	CASSSRTAWRETQYF	TGTGCCAGCAGCAGCCGGACTGCCTGGAGAGAGACCCAGTACTTC
.	12	TRBV7-3	TRBJ2-7	.	CAFLWTTYEQYF	TGTGCCTTCCTCTGGACAACCTACGAGCAGTACTTC
many	14	TRBV27	TRBJ1-4	TRBD1	CASSLNRDSEKLFF	TGTGCCAGCAGTTTAAACCGGGACAGTGAAAAACTGTTTTTT
.	15	TRBV30	TRBJ1-6	.	CAWSVLGLGNSPLHF	TGTGCCTGGAGTGTACTGGGACTAGGGAATTCACCCCTCCACTTT
.	14	TRBV6-5	TRBJ1-2	.	CASSYSEQGEGYTF	TGTGCCAGCAGTTACTCGGAACAGGGTGAAGGCTACACCTTC
.	13	TRBV29-1	TRBJ2-3	TRBD2	CSVEALAGGTQYF	TGCAGCGTTGAAGCTTTAGCGGGGGGTACGCAGTATTTT
.	15	TRBV4-1	TRBJ2-7	.	CASSTQTGTFYEQYF	TGCGCCAGCAGCACCCAGACTGGAACGTTTTACGAGCAGTACTTC
.	15	TRBV7-2	TRBJ1-2	TRBD1	CASRERTGGVLGYTF	TGTGCCAGCAGGGAGCGGACAGGGGGCGTTCTTGGCTACACCTTC
.	14	TRBV10-3	TRBJ2-3	TRBD2	CAAHSGGGTDTQYF	TGTGCCGCGCATAGCGGGGGGGGCACAGATACGCAGTATTTT
.	15	TRBV4-2	TRBJ1-1	.	CASSQRSTGNTEAFF	TGTGCCAGCAGCCAAAGGTCGACAGGAAACACTGAAGCTTTCTTT
.	13	TRBV6-4	TRBJ2-3	TRBD2	CASSETSGSTQYF	TGTGCCAGCAGTGAGACTAGCGGGAGTACGCAGTATTTT
once	11	TRBV6-5	TRBJ2-7	.	CASSTGSEQYF	TGTGCCAGCAGCACAGGGTCCGAGCAGTACTTC
.	13	TRBV29-1	TRBJ2-1	TRBD2	CSGTSGVYNEQFF	TGCAGCGGGACTAGCGGGGTTTACAATGAGCAGTTCTTC
many	11	TRBV20-1	TRBJ2-7	.	CSARRGYEQYF	TGCAGTGCTAGAAGGGGCTACGAGCAGTACTTC
few	15	TRBV4-1	TRBJ2-1	TRBD2	CASSEGLGVWNEQFF	TGCGCCAGCAGCGAGGGACTAGGAGTTTGGAATGAGCAGTTCTTC
.	16	TRBV5-1	TRBJ1-3	TRBD1	CASSAGTVDSGNTIYF	TGCGCCAGCAGCGCCGGGACAGTCGACTCTGGAAACACCATATATTTT
.	14	TRBV6-5	TRBJ2-7	TRBD1	CASLRDRGPYEQYF	TGTGCCAGCCTCCGGGACAGAGGTCCCTACGAGCAGTACTTC
.	14	TRBV10-1	TRBJ2-7	TRBD1	CASSGEGTALEQYF	TGCGCCAGCAGTGGAGAAGGGACAGCCCTCGAGCAGTACTTC
.	12	TRBV7-9	TRBJ1-1	.	CASSQIDNQAFF	TGTGCCAGCAGCCAAATCGACAATCAAGCTTTCTTT
.	14	TRBV3-1/TRBV3-2	TRBJ1-1	.	CASTLGIGDTEAFF	TGTGCCAGCACCCTGGGGATAGGGGACACTGAAGCTTTCTTT
.	13	TRBV5-1	TRBJ2-5	.	CASSRQDQETQYF	TGCGCCAGCAGTCGACAGGACCAAGAGACCCAGTACTTC
.	17	TRBV28	TRBJ1-2	.	CACRGTDPKGSSEGYTF	TGTGCCTGTAGGGGGACGGACCCTAAGGGTTCGAGTGAAGGCTACACCTTC
once	17	TRBV4-2	TRBJ1-1	.	CASSQVFKGEWNTEAFF	TGTGCCAGCAGCCAAGTATTTAAGGGGGAGTGGAACACTGAAGCTTTCTTT
.	15	TRBV7-9	TRBJ1-5	TRBD1	CASSLGTGTYQPQHF	TGTGCCAGCAGCTTAGGGACAGGGACGTATCAGCCCCAGCATTTT
.	12	TRBV28	TRBJ1-1	.	CASSLTRTEAFF	TGTGCCAGCAGTTTAACGAGGACTGAAGCTTTCTTT
.	15	TRBV3-1/TRBV3-2	TRBJ1-3	.	CASSRPGFSGNTIYF	TGTGCCAGCAGCCGACCGGGGTTCTCTGGAAACACCATATATTTT
once	14	TRBV18	TRBJ1-5	.	CASSPRTDNQPQHF	TGTGCCAGCTCACCTAGGACAGACAATCAGCCCCAGCATTTT
.	15	TRBV10-2	TRBJ1-1	TRBD1	CASMWTGQANTEAFF	TGCGCCAGCATGTGGACAGGACAGGCGAACACTGAAGCTTTCTTT
.	17	TRBV9	TRBJ1-2	.	CASSVDRGKESNYGYTF	TGTGCCAGCAGCGTCGATAGGGGAAAGGAGTCTAACTATGGCTACACCTTC
.	13	TRBV12-3/TRBV12-4	TRBJ1-5	.	CASSLFEHQPQHF	TGTGCCAGCAGTTTATTCGAGCATCAGCCCCAGCATTTT
.	13	TRBV10-3	TRBJ1-1	TRBD1	CAISGTENTEAFF	TGTGCCATCAGCGGGACAGAGAACACTGAAGCTTTCTTT
.	15	TRBV4-1	TRBJ2-1	.	CASSQERTQYNEQFF	TGCGCCAGCAGCCAAGAGCGGACACAATACAATGAGCAGTTCTTC
once	13	TRBV4-1	TRBJ1-1	.	CASSQDKYTEAFF	TGCGCCAGCAGCCAAGATAAATACACTGAAGCTTTCTTT
.	20	TRBV11-3	TRBJ2-7	TRBD1	CASSSDVLRDRGRSSYEQYF	TGTGCCAGCAGCTCAGACGTTCTCCGGGACAGGGGAAGGAGCTCCTACGAGCAGTACTTC
.	16	TRBV7-9	TRBJ1-2	.	CASSLAQDRANYGYTF	TGTGCCAGCAGCTTAGCCCAGGACAGAGCTAACTATGGCTACACCTTC
.	14	TRBV29-1	TRBJ1-5	TRBD1	CSVGDRGVGQPQHF	TGCAGCGTTGGGGACAGGGGGGTAGGACAGCCCCAGCATTTT
.	15	TRBV24-1	TRBJ2-1	TRBD1	CATSPRDRGDDEQFF	TGTGCCACCAGCCCCCGGGACAGGGGGGACGATGAGCAGTTCTTC
.	14	TRBV5-1	TRBJ1-6	.	CASSLAPGNSPLHF	TGCGCCAGCAGCTTGGCGCCGGGGAATTCACCCCTCCACTTT
once	18	TRBV2	TRBJ2-2	TRBD2	CASSEAPGLAGNTGELFF	TGTGCCAGCAGTGAAGCGCCCGGACTAGCGGGAAACACCGGGGAGCTGTTTTTT
.	16	TRBV9	TRBJ2-2	.	CASSVATGSNTGELFF	TGTGCCAGCAGCGTAGCAACAGGGTCTAACACCGGGGAGCTGTTTTTT
.	16	TRBV20-1	TRBJ2-7	TRBD1	CSASPDRDTKLYEQYF	TGCAGTGCTAGTCCCGACAGGGACACCAAGCTCTACGAGCAGTACTTC
.	13	TRBV28	TRBJ1-5	TRBD1	CASRGQVRQPQHF	TGTGCCAGCAGGGGACAGGTTAGGCAGCCCCAGCATTTT